A few counts support the clone carrying this T cell receptor (beta chain). Antigen specificity is unknown. The data stem from a study of T cell responses to AZD1222 COVID-19 vaccine. Study-level background: Recipients boosted at about 4 weeks or about 12 weeks are pooled.

Germline loops: CDR1 SGDLS, CDR2 YYNGEE. This CDR3 has 14 amino acids. V was cut by 0 bases and J by 7 bases, with 13 bases left in between. Study results and caveats: Sampling that yielded the repertoires occurred only after the peak T cell response. Reportedly, nearly half of unique spike TCRs recognized epitopes outside B.1.351/B.1.1.7 mutations.

Repertoires were generated with immunoSEQ multiplex PCR, while TCRdb's copy carries only in-frame clones and drops some. Of 150,000 to 200,000 clones in the sample, approximately 92% were seen once. The chain employs TRBV9 and TRBJ1-1; possibly TRBD1 for D (5 bases). Material: peripheral blood, obtained on day 0 of AZD1222 vaccination. The source is an adult in good health. The CDR3 is CASSVVEGLSEAFF. In nucleotides, the CDR3 is TGTGCCAGCAGCGTAGTTGAGGGGTTGAGTGAAGCTTTCTTT.